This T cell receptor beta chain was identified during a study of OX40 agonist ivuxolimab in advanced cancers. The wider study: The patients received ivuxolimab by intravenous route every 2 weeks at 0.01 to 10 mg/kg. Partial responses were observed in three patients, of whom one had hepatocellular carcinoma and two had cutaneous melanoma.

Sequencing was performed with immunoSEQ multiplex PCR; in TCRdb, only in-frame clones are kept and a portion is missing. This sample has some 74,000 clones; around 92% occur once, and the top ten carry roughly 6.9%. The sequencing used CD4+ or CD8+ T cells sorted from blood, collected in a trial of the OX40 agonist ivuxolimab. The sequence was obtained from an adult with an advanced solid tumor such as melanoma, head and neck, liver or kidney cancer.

CDR3 in amino acids: CATKRVTNSNQPQHF. The CDR3 DNA follows: TGTGCCACCAAGAGGGTTACTAATAGCAATCAGCCCCAGCATTTT. The genes are TRBV7-2 and TRBJ1-5; no reliable D call. V lost 10 bases and J lost 0, with 16 bases in between. The CDR3 runs 15 residues. CDR1 and CDR2 from the germline V gene are SGHTA and FQGNSA.